Listed here are 17 T cell receptor beta chains from one sample, sequenced in a study of blood T cell repertoires in COVID-19. TCRdb's table, derived via immunoSEQ multiplex PCR, lists solely in-frame clones and lacks some. In the table there are under 85,000 clones, approximately 80% of which are singletons. The sample comprised peripheral blood. The receptor source for this set is a man aged 45 to 65 with acute or convalescent COVID-19.

J is TRBJ2-1 and V is TRBV15; 14 nucleotides agree with TRBD2. Germline V lookup: CDR1 LNHNV, CDR2 YYDKDF (reference sequence). V lost 1 base, J lost 8 bases, and 4 bases stayed unmatched. The CDR3 covers 16 residues. This chain's CDR3 is CATSRGLAGGVDEQFF. The CDR3 nucleotides are TGTGCCACCAGCAGAGGACTAGCGGGAGGGGTAGATGAGCAGTTCTTC.

The chain has TRBV3-1 (or the pseudogene TRBV3-2) and TRBJ2-7; 8 bases fit TRBD1. Germline CDR1 and CDR2: LGHDT and YNNKEL (reference sequence). The CDR3 consists of 14 residues. The ends lost 3 bases at V and 13 bases at J; junction bases unmatched: 14. DNA for the CDR3: TGTGCCAGCAGCCAGGCAGACAGGGGCACGAGCAAATACTTC. Translation gives CASSQADRGTSKYF.

This rearrangement joins TRBV24-1 to TRBJ1-2; D perhaps matches TRBD1 (5 bases). Trimming removed 5 bases from V and 4 bases from J, with 13 bases in between. The CDR3 runs to 14 residues. Germline V lookup: CDR1 KGHDR, CDR2 SFDVKD. CDR3 DNA sequence: TGTGCCACCAGTGGGGACGGCGGGAGCTATGGCTACACCTTC. It encodes CATSGDGGSYGYTF.

The chain has TRBV5-1 and TRBJ1-1, with 7 bases aligning to TRBD1. The ends lost 2 bases at V and 1 base at J; junction bases unmatched: 5. The CDR3 runs 15 residues. The germline gives CDR1 SGHRS, CDR2 YFSETQ. The CDR3: CASSFGGGGNTEAFF. Written as DNA, the CDR3 is TGCGCCAGCAGCTTTGGAGGGGGCGGGAACACTGAAGCTTTCTTT.

The V call is TRBV29-1, the J call TRBJ2-1; TRBD2 might be the D (7 bases). Germline loops: CDR1 SQVTM, CDR2 ANQGSEA. CDR3 length: 12 residues. Deletions cut 8 bases from V and 6 bases from J, with 14 bases between. The CDR3 coding sequence is TGCAGCATGACGGGGGGCTCCAATGAGCAGTTCTTC. Translating gives CSMTGGSNEQFF.

The chain has TRBV20-1 and TRBJ2-5; D uncertain. This CDR3 spans 11 amino acids. The V and J ends lost 3 bases and 5 bases respectively, with 7 bases between them. Germline CDR1 reads DFQATT; CDR2 reads SNEGSKA (reference sequence). As DNA, the CDR3 is TGCAGTGCTAGTCTCTTCGAGACCCAGTACTTC. It encodes CSASLFETQYF.

The genes are TRBV30 and TRBJ1-2; TRBD1 agrees at 8 bases. The germline gives CDR1 GTSNPN, CDR2 SVGIG (reference sequence). V was pared by 4 bases and J by 8 bases, with 21 bases of the junction left unmatched. There are 17 residues in the CDR3. The CDR3 DNA reads as TGTGCCTGGAACGGACTCCGGGACAGGTGGCTCCAGAGGGGCTACACCTTC. It encodes CAWNGLRDRWLQRGYTF.

The V call is TRBV30, the J call TRBJ2-3, with D possibly being TRBD1 (5 bases). This CDR3 comprises 15 residues. Trimming removed 0 bases from V and 4 bases from J, with 14 bases in between. Germline V CDR1 and CDR2: GTSNPN, SVGIG (reference sequence). The CDR3 DNA follows: TGTGCCTGGAGTGTAAGGGGCCATCGGCCAGATACGCAGTATTTT. It encodes CAWSVRGHRPDTQYF.

This clone was counted a single time. This chain links TRBV13 with TRBJ2-4; 11 nucleotides align to TRBD2. V was clipped by 2 bases and J by 8 bases; unmatched bases: 2. This CDR3 has 14 residues. CDR1 and CDR2 (germline): PRHDT, FYEKMQ (reference sequence). CDR3 DNA sequence: TGTGCCAGCAGCTTAACTAGCGGGGGTGACATTCAGTACTTC. It specifies CASSLTSGGDIQYF.

This chain uses TRBV18 with TRBJ1-1; 7 nucleotides line up with TRBD1. The CDR3 loop spans 14 amino acids. CDR1 and CDR2 (germline): KGHSH, LQKENI. V was clipped by 4 bases and J by 6 bases; unmatched bases: 8. The CDR3 DNA sequence: TGTGCCAGCTCACGACAGGGAGAGGTGGCTGAAGCTTTCTTT. It is translated as CASSRQGEVAEAFF. The entire variable domain, with the rest obtained from reference TRBV18 and TRBJ1-1, is as follows: NAGVMQNPRHLVRRRGQEARLRCSPMKGHSHVYWYRQLPEEGLKFMVYLQKENIIDESGMPKERFSAEFPKEGPSILRIQQVVRGDSAAYFCASSRQGEVAEAFFGQGTRLTVV.

The chain carries TRBV2 and TRBJ2-1; possible D gene TRBD2, 5 bases. From germline, CDR1 is SNHLY and CDR2 FYNNEI. Between the trimmed V and J ends, which lost 7 bases and 5 bases, there was a span of 12 bases. This CDR3 contains 13 residues. The CDR3 here is CASKVERNNEQFF. The CDR3 DNA is TGTGCCAGCAAGGTGGAGCGGAACAATGAGCAGTTCTTC.

DNA for the CDR3: TGTGCCAGCAGCCGAGGGACATACTATGGCTACACCTTC. Translated, it gives CASSRGTYYGYTF. The chain employs TRBV5-6 and TRBJ1-2, with D possibly matching TRBD1 (6 bases). V was pared by 4 bases and J by 3 bases, with 10 bases between. The germline CDR1 and CDR2 sequences are SGHDT and YYEEEE. The length of the CDR3 is 13 residues.

The rearrangement links TRBV7-3 to TRBJ2-3; 8 bases agree with TRBD1. This CDR3 spans 17 amino acids. Germline CDR1 is SGHTA and CDR2 is FQGTGA. V lost 1 base and J lost 4; bases outside the gene matches: 10. Here the CDR3 reads CASSLRPLGQVPDTQYF. The CDR3, as DNA: TGTGCCAGCAGCTTAAGGCCCCTGGGACAGGTTCCAGATACGCAGTATTTT.

In the case of this clone: A junction end diverges from the germline sequence, so it may reflect a read error. The chain joins TRBV23-1 to TRBJ1-3; no reliable D call. TRBV23-1 is filed as an ORF, its function uncertain. This CDR3 has 14 residues. CDR3 nucleotides: TGCGCCAGCAGTCATCAGCACCGCTTGGGCGTGTTGAATTTT. It translates to CASSHQHRLGVLNF.

This chain uses TRBV6-5 with TRBJ2-1; TRBD2 is a possible D gene (6 bases). The CDR3 is 13 residues long. The germline V gene encodes CDR1 MNHEY and CDR2 SVGAGI. V shed 5 bases and J shed 6 bases, with 11 bases lying between them. The CDR3 sequence is CASSLRRANEQFF. In DNA form, the CDR3 reads TGTGCCAGCAGTCTCCGGAGGGCCAATGAGCAGTTCTTC.

This clone showed up just a few times. V and J are TRBV5-1 and TRBJ2-1, with 16 bases fitting TRBD2. V shed 4 bases and J 7 bases; nucleotides not matched to a gene: 5. CDR3 length equals 16 residues. In germline, CDR1 is SGHRS, CDR2 YFSETQ. The CDR3 loop is CASSPGTSGRANEQFF. In DNA form, the CDR3 reads TGCGCCAGCAGCCCGGGGACTAGCGGGAGGGCAAATGAGCAGTTCTTC.

The chain uses TRBV25-1 and TRBJ2-1, with D possibly TRBD1 on 6 matching bases. V lost 7 bases and J 2 bases, leaving 15 bases between the germline ends. The CDR3 consists of 15 residues. Per germline, CDR1 MGHDK and CDR2 SYGVNS. CDR3 DNA sequence: TGTGCCAGCACCCGGGACATCCTAACCTACAATGAGCAGTTCTTC. Protein sequence: CASTRDILTYNEQFF. The whole variable domain, remainder taken from reference TRBV25-1 and TRBJ2-1, is EADIYQTPRYLVIGTGKKITLECSQTMGHDKMYWYQQDPGMELHLIHYSYGVNSTEKGDLSSESTVSRIRTEHFPLTLESARPSHTSQYLCASTRDILTYNEQFFGPGTRLTVL.